This T cell receptor (beta chain) was obtained from a study of CD8 T cells in Susac syndrome. From blood CD8+ and CD4+ T cells, the TCR beta chain was sequenced. TEMRA cells were FACS-enriched and CD8+ and CD4+ T cells negatively isolated. With random hexamers, reverse transcription was performed on about 0.5 to 1 ug of RNA. TCRdb recomputed calls from the immunoSEQ multiplex PCR reads with MiXCR, one row per CDR3 protein. Counted here are roughly 200,000 distinct CDR3 sequences, 90% to 96% occurring once; the ten biggest clones make up around 0.09%. This CDR3 comprises 15 residues. Trimming took 6 bases from V and 3 from J; bases not matched to a gene: 7.

This chain uses TRBV12-3 or TRBV12-4 with TRBJ2-1; TRBD2 aligns across 8 bases. This TCR was recovered from a human donor with multiple sclerosis. Source material: CD4+ T cells from PBMCs. The CDR3 here is CASRPPGTSYNEQFF. CDR3 coding DNA: TGTGCCAGCAGACCCCCCGGGACTAGCTACAATGAGCAGTTCTTC.